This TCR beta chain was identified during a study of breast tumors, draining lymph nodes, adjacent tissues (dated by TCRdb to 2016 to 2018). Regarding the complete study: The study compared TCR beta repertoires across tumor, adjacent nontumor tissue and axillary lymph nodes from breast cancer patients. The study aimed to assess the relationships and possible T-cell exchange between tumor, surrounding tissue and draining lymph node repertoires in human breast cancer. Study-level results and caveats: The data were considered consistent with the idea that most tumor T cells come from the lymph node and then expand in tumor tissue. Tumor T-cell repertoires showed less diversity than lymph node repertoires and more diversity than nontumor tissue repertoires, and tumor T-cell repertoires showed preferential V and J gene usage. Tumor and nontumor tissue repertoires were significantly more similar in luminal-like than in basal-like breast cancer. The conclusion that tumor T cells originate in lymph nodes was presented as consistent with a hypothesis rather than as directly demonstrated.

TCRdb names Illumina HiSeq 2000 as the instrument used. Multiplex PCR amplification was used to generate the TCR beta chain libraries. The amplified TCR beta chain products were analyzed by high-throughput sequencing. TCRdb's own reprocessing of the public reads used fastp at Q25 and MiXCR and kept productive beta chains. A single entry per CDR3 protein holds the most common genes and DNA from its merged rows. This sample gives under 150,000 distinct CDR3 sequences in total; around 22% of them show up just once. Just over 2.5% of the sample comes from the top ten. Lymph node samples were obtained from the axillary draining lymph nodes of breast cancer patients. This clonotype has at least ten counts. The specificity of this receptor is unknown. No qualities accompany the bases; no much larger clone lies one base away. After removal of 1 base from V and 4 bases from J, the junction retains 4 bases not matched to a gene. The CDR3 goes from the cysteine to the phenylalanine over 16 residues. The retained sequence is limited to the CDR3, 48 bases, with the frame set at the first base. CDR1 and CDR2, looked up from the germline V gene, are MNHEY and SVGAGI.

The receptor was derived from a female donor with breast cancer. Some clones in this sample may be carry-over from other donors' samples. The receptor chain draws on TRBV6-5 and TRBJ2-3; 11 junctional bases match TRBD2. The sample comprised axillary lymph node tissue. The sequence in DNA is TGTGCCAGCAGTTACTTTAGCGGGAGGGGCGCAGATACGCAGTATTTT. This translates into CASSYFSGRGADTQYF.